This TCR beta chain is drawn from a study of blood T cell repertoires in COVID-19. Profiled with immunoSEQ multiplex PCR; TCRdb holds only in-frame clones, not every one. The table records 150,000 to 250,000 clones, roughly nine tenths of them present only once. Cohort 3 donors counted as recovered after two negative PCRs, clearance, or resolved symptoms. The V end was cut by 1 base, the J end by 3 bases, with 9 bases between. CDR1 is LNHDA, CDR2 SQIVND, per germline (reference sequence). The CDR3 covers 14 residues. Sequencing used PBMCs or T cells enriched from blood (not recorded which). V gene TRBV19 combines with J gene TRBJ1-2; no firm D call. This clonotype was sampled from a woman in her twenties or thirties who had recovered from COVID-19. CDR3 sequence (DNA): TGTGCCAGTAGTATAGCGGCAGGCCACTATGGCTACACCTTC. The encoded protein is CASSIAAGHYGYTF.